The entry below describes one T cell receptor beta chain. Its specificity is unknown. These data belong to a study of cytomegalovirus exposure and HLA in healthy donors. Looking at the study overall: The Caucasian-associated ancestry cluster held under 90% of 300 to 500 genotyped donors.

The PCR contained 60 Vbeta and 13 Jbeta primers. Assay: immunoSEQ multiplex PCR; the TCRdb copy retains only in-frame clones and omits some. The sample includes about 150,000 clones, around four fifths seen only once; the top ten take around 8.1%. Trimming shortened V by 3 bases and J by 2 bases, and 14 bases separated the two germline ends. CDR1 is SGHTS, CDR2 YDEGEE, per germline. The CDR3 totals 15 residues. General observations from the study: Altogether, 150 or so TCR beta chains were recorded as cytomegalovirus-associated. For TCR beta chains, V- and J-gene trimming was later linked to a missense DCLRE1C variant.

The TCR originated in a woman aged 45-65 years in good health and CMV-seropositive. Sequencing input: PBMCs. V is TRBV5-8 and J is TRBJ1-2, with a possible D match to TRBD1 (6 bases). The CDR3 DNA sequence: TGTGCCAGCAGCTCGTCGCCGGGACACAACTATGGCTACACCTTC. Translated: CASSSSPGHNYGYTF.